The present T cell receptor beta chain was sequenced within a study of CD8 T cells in Susac syndrome. RNA, at about 0.45 to 1 ug, was reverse transcribed with random hexamers. The authors amplified TCR beta CDR3 across 54 Vbeta and 13 Jbeta using immunoSEQ multiplex PCR. TCRdb reprocessed the immunoSEQ multiplex PCR reads with MiXCR, giving one entry per CDR3 protein. The table records 210,000 or so distinct CDR3 sequences, 80% to 95% of them present only once. The CDR3 spans 13 residues. The germline CDR1 and CDR2 sequences are MNHEY and SVGEGT. Trimming stripped 5 bases from V and 5 bases from J, with 13 bases between.

This clonotype was sampled from a human donor with multiple sclerosis. The sample was CD8+ T cells from PBMCs. The J gene is TRBJ2-7, the V gene TRBV6-2 or TRBV6-3; D ambiguous. The chain's CDR3 is CASSARAIDEQYF. The CDR3 DNA reads as TGTGCCAGCAGTGCTAGGGCAATCGACGAGCAGTACTTC.